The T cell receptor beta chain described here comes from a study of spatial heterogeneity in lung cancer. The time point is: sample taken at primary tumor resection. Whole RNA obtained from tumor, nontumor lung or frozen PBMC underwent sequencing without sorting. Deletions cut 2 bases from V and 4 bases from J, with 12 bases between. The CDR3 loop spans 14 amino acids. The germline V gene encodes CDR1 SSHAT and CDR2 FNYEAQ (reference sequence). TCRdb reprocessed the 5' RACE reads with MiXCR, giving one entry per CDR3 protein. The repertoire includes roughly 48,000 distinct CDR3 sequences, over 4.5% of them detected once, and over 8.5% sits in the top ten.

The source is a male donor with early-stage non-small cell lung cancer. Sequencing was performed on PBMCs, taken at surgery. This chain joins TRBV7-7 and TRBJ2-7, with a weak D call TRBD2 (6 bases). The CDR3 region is CASSLRDWIYEQYF. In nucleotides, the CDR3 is TGTGCCAGCAGCTTAAGGGACTGGATTTACGAGCAGTACTTC.